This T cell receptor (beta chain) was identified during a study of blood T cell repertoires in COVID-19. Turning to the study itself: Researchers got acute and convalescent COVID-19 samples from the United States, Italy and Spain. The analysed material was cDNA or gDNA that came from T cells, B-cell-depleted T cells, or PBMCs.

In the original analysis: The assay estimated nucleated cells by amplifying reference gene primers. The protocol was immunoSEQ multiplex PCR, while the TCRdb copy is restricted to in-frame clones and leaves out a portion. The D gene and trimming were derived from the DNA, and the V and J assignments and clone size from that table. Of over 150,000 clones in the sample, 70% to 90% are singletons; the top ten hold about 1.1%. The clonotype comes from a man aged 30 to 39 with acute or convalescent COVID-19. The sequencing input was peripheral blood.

In DNA form, the CDR3 reads TGTGCCAGTAGTACCTTAGAGAGGAACACCGGGGAGCTGTTTTTT. This codes for CASSTLERNTGELFF. The genes are TRBV19 and TRBJ2-2, with unresolved D. This CDR3 has 15 residues. Germline V lookup: CDR1 LNHDA, CDR2 SQIVND (reference sequence). V lost 4 bases, J lost 1 base, and 10 bases lay in between.